This T cell receptor (beta chain) was documented in a study of cytomegalovirus exposure and HLA in healthy donors. Study-level background: Sequencing of some 190 million T cells in an earlier analysis found 95 million to 120 million unique TCR beta sequences. Genetic ancestry analysis placed about 80% of the approximately 390 donors that were genotyped in the Caucasian-associated cluster.

This CDR3 comprises 16 residues. Trimming took 2 bases from V and 3 from J; bases not matched to a gene: 7. Per the germline V gene, CDR1 is MGHRA and CDR2 is YSYEKL. Concerning this clone itself: The antigen is undetermined.

Findings and caveats of the study: Most TCR sequences were seen very rarely across donors, but some public TCRs occurred in many. Evidence from a later analysis indicated that most CMV-associated TCR beta chains looked HLA-restricted.

Primers included in the PCR were 60 Vbeta and 13 Jbeta primers. TCRdb's copy holds only in-frame clones and misses some; the assay was immunoSEQ multiplex PCR. Of under 200,000 clones in the sample, around 84% were seen once. The chain joins TRBV4-1 to TRBJ2-5; TRBD2 aligns across 9 bases. Sequencing was performed on PBMCs. The sequence came from a woman aged 45-59 years in good health and CMV-seropositive. The CDR3 protein is CASSQRASGVKETQYF. The CDR3 region has the DNA TGCGCCAGCAGCCAACGGGCTAGCGGGGTCAAAGAGACCCAGTACTTC.